This T cell receptor beta chain is drawn from a study of blood T cell repertoires in COVID-19. Study summary: Some COVID-19 samples were acute and others convalescent; all came from the United States, Italy and Spain. T cells, B-cell-depleted T cells, or PBMCs provided the cDNA or gDNA that served as material.

In Cohort 3, a recovered donor had either two negative PCRs, clearance, or symptom resolution. Per the original data handling: Reference gene primer amplification gave nucleated cell count estimates. Assay used: immunoSEQ multiplex PCR; TCRdb lists only in-frame clones, some missing. V, J and clone size derive from that table, while D and trimming were established from the DNA sequence. The table records around 150,000 clones, 85% of them present only once. This CDR3 has 14 residues. Germline CDR1 SGDLS, CDR2 YYNGEE. With V trimmed by 4 bases and J by 8 bases, 7 bases remained unmatched. The sequence came from a woman aged 40-49 years who had recovered from COVID-19. Sequencing was carried out using PBMCs or T cells enriched from blood (not recorded which). The chain couples TRBV9 to TRBJ2-1; 9 bases are shared with TRBD1. CDR3 loop: CASSTRDRVDEQFF. The CDR3 DNA sequence: TGTGCCAGCAGCACCCGGGACAGGGTGGATGAGCAGTTCTTC.